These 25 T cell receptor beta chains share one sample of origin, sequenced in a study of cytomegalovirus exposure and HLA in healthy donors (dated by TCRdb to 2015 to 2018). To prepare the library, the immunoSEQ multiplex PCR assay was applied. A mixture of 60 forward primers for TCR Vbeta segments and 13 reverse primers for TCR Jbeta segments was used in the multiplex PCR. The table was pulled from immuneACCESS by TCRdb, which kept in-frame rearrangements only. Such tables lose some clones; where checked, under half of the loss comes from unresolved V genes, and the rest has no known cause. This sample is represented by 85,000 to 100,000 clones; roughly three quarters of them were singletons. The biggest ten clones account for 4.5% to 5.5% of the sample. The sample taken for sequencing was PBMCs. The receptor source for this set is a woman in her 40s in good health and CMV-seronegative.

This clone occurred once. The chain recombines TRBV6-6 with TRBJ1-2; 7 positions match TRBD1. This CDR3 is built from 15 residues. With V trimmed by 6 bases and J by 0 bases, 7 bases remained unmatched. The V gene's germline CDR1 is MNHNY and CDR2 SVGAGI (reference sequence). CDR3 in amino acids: CASREGTDPNYGYTF. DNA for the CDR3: TGTGCCAGCAGAGAAGGGACAGACCCTAACTATGGCTACACCTTC.

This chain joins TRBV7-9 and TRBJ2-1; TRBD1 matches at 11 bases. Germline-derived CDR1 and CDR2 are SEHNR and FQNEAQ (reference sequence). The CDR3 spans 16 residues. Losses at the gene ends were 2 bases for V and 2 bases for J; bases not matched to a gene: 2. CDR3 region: CASSLTGQGAYNEQFF. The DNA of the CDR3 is TGTGCCAGCAGCTTAACGGGACAGGGGGCCTACAATGAGCAGTTCTTC.

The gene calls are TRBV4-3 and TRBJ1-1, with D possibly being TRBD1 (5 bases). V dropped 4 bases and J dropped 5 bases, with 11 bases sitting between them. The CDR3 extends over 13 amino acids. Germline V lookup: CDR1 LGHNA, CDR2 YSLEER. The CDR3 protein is CASSPREGTEAFF. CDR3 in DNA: TGCGCCAGCAGCCCCAGGGAGGGGACTGAAGCTTTCTTT.

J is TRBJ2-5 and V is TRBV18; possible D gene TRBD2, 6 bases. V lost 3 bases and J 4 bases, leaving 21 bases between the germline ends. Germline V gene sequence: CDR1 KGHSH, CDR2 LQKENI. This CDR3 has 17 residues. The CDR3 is CASSPSLGGVKGETQYF. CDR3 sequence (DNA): TGTGCCAGCTCACCCTCTTTGGGGGGTGTAAAGGGAGAGACCCAGTACTTC.

The CDR3 is CASSLMTGDSNTEAFF. DNA for the CDR3: TGCGCCAGCAGCTTGATGACAGGGGACTCGAACACTGAAGCTTTCTTT. The chain employs TRBV5-1 and TRBJ1-1; 8 nucleotides agree with TRBD1. This CDR3 region has 16 residues. Germline V gene lookup returns CDR1 SGHRS and CDR2 YFSETQ. V lost 1 base to trimming and J lost 1 base; unmatched junction nucleotides: 6.

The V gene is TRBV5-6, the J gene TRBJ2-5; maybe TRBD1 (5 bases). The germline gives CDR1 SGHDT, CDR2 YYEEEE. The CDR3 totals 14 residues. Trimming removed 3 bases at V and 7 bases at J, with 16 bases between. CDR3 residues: CASSYGHGSVTQYF. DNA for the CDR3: TGTGCCAGCAGCTATGGACACGGGTCAGTGACCCAGTACTTC.

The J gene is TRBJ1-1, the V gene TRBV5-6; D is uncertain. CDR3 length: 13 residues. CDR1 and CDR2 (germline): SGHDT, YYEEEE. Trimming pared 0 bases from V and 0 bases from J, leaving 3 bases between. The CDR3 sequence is CASSLGVNTEAFF. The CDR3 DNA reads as TGTGCCAGCAGCTTGGGCGTGAACACTGAAGCTTTCTTT.

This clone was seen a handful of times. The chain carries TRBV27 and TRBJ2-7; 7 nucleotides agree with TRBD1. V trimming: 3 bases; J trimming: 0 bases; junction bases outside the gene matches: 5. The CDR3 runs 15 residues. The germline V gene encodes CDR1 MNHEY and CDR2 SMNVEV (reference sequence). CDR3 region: CASSFRQGYSYEQYF. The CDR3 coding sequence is TGTGCCAGCAGTTTTAGACAGGGCTACTCCTACGAGCAGTACTTC.

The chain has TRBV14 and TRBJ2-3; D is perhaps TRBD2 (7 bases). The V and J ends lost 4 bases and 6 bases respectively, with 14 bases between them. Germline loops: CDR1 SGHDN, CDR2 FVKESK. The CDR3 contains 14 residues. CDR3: CASSLGGGDDTQYF. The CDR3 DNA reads TGTGCCAGCAGCCTTGGGGGGGGCGACGATACGCAGTATTTT.

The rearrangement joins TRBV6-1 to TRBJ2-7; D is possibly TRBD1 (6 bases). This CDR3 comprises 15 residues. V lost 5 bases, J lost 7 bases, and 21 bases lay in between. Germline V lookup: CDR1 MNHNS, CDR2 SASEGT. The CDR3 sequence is CASSPQRTGPREQYF. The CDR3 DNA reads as TGTGCCAGCAGTCCACAACGAACAGGGCCGAGGGAGCAGTACTTC.

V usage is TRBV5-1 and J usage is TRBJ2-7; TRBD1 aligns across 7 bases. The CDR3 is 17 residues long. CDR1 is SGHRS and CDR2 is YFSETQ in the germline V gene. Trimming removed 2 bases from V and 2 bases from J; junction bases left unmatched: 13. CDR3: CASSFRTRGNTPYEQYF. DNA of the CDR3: TGCGCCAGCAGCTTCAGAACCAGGGGGAACACCCCCTACGAGCAGTACTTC. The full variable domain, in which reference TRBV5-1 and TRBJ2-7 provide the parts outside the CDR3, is KAGVTQTPRYLIKTRGQQVTLSCSPISGHRSVSWYQQTPGQGLQFLFEYFSETQRNKGNFPGRFSGRQFSNSRSEMNVSTLELGDSALYLCASSFRTRGNTPYEQYFGPGTRLTVT.

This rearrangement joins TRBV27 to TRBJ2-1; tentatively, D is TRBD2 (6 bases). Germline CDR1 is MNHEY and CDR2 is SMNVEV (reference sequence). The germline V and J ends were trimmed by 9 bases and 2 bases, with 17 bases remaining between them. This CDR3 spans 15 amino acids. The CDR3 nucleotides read TGTGCCAGACCTCTTAGCGGCCTCACCTACAATGAGCAGTTCTTC. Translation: CARPLSGLTYNEQFF.

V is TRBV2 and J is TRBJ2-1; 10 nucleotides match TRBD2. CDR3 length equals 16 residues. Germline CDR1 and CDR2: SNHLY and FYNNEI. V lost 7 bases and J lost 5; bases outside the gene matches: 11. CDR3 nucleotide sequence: TGTGCCAGCACACTAGCGGGGACAGCCCGAAACAATGAGCAGTTCTTC. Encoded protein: CASTLAGTARNNEQFF.

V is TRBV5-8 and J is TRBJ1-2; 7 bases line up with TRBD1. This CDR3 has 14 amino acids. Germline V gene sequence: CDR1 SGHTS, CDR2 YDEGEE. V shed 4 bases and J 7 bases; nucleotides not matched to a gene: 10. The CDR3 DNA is TGTGCCAGCAGCCCATTCTCAGGGGGAAGTGGCTACACCTTC. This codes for CASSPFSGGSGYTF. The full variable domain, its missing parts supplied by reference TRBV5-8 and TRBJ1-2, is EAGVTQSPTHLIKTRGQQATLRCSPISGHTSVYWYQQALGLGLQFLLWYDEGEERNRGNFPPRFSGRQFPNYSSELNVNALELEDSALYLCASSPFSGGSGYTFGSGTRLTVV.

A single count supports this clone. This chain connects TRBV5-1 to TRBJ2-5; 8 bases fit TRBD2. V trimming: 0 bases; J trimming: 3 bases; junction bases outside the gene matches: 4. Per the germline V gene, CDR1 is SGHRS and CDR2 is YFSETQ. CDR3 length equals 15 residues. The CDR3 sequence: CASSLDGSGEETQYF. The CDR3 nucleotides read TGCGCCAGCAGCTTGGATGGTAGCGGGGAAGAGACCCAGTACTTC.

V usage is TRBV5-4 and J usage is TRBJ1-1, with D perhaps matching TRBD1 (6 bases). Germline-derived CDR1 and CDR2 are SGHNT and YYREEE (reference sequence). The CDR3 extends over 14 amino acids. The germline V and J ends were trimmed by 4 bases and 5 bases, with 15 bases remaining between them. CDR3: CASSEPGRGTEAFF. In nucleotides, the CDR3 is TGTGCCAGCAGCGAGCCGGGGAGGGGGACTGAAGCTTTCTTT.

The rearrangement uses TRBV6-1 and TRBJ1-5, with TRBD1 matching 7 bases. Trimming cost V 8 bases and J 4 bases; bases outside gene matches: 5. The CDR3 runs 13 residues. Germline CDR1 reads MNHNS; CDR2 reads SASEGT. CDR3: CASREGANQPQHF. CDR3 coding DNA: TGTGCCAGCCGGGAGGGGGCGAATCAGCCCCAGCATTTT.

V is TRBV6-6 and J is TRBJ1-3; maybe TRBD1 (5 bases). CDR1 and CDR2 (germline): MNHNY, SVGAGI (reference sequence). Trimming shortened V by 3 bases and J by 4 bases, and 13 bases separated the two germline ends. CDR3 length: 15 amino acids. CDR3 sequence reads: CASSYWGGRGNTIYF. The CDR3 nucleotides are TGTGCCAGCAGTTATTGGGGGGGACGGGGAAACACCATATATTTT.

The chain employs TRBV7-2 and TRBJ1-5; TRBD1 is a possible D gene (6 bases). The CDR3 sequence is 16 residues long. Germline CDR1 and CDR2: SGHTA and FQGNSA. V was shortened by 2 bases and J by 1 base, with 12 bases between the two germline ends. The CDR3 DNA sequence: TGTGCCAGCAGCTTACTGGCCAGGGGCAGCAATCAGCCCCAGCATTTT. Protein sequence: CASSLLARGSNQPQHF.

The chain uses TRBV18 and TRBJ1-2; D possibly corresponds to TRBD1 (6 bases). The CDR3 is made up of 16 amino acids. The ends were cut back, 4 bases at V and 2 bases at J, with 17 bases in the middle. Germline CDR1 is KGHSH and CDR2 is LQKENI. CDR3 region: CASSQAGTQQNYGYTF. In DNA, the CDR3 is TGTGCCAGCTCACAGGCCGGGACACAACAAAACTATGGCTACACCTTC.

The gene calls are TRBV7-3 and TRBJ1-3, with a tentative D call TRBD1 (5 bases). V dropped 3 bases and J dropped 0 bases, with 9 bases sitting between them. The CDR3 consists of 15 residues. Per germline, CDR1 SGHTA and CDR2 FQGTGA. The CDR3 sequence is CASSLGLSSGNTIYF. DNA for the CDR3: TGTGCCAGCAGCTTGGGACTAAGCTCTGGAAACACCATATATTTT.

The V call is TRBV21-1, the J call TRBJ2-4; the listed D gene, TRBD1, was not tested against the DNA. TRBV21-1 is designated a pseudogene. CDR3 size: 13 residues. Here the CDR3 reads CASRDLAKNIQYF. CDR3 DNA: TGTGCCTCCAGGGATCTAGCCAAAAACATTCAGTACTTC.

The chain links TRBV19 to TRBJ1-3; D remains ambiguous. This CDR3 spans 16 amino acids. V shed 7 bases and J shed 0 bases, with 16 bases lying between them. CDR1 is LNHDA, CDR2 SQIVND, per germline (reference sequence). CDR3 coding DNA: TGTGCCAGTACCCTGGGCCACCGGATCTCTGGAAACACCATATATTTT. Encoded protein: CASTLGHRISGNTIYF.

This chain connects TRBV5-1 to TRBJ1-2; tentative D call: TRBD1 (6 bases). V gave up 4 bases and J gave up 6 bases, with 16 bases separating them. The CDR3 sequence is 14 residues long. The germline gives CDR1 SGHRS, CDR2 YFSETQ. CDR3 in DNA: TGCGCCAGCAGCGAAGGACAGCCTCGGGATGGCTACACCTTC. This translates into CASSEGQPRDGYTF. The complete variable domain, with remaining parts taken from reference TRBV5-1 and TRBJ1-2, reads KAGVTQTPRYLIKTRGQQVTLSCSPISGHRSVSWYQQTPGQGLQFLFEYFSETQRNKGNFPGRFSGRQFSNSRSEMNVSTLELGDSALYLCASSEGQPRDGYTFGSGTRLTVV.

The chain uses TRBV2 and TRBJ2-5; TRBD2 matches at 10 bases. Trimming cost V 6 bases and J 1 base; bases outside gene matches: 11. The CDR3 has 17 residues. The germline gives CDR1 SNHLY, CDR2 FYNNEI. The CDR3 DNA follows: TGTGCCAGCAGCCGAACCCATAGCGGGGGGCTCCAAGAGACCCAGTACTTC. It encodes CASSRTHSGGLQETQYF.